A selection of T cell receptor beta chains follows, all from one sample in a study of technical replicates of blood from a handful of donors. Data came from immunoSEQ multiplex PCR; TCRdb stores just in-frame clones and leaves some out. Of about 81,000 clones in the sample, about 81% were seen once. The sample was PBMCs. These receptors were taken from a human donor in good health. Some clones in this sample may be carry-over from other donors' samples. Both conserved end residues are part of each CDR3. Each record gives: clone size, CDR3 length, D gene, V gene, J gene, CDR3 protein, CDR3 DNA. D genes are given only for firm matches. The size field is filled for only some rows; it gives once, few, many or a size class.

clone size: -
CDR3 length: 19
D gene: TRBD1
V gene: TRBV14
J gene: TRBJ2-5
CDR3 protein: CASSQLLLTGGAVEETQYF
CDR3 DNA: TGTGCCAGCAGCCAACTACTATTGACAGGGGGCGCGGTTGAAGAGACCCAGTACTTC

clone size: -
CDR3 length: 16
D gene: -
V gene: TRBV21-1
J gene: TRBJ2-1
CDR3 protein: CASSKIGGSSYNEQFF
CDR3 DNA: TGTGCCAGCAGCAAAATCGGCGGTAGCTCCTACAATGAGCAGTTCTTC

clone size: once
CDR3 length: 19
D gene: -
V gene: TRBV15
J gene: TRBJ2-7
CDR3 protein: CATSRDLPPSTGSSYEQYF
CDR3 DNA: TGTGCCACCAGCAGAGACTTACCACCCTCGACTGGAAGCTCCTACGAGCAGTACTTC

clone size: -
CDR3 length: 14
D gene: TRBD1
V gene: TRBV7-2
J gene: TRBJ2-7
CDR3 protein: CASSSEGARREQYF
CDR3 DNA: TGTGCCAGCAGCTCAGAGGGGGCACGCCGCGAGCAGTACTTC

clone size: -
CDR3 length: 14
D gene: TRBD2
V gene: TRBV19
J gene: TRBJ2-1
CDR3 protein: CASSIIGTSSEQFF
CDR3 DNA: TGTGCCAGTAGTATAATAGGGACTAGCAGTGAGCAGTTCTTC

clone size: few
CDR3 length: 16
D gene: TRBD2
V gene: TRBV11-3
J gene: TRBJ2-7
CDR3 protein: CASSLGTSGGSYEQYF
CDR3 DNA: TGTGCCAGCAGCTTAGGAACTAGCGGGGGATCCTACGAGCAGTACTTC

clone size: -
CDR3 length: 12
D gene: TRBD2
V gene: TRBV29-1
J gene: TRBJ2-1
CDR3 protein: CSVGLAGGEQFF
CDR3 DNA: TGCAGCGTTGGACTAGCGGGAGGGGAGCAGTTCTTC

clone size: once
CDR3 length: 13
D gene: TRBD1
V gene: TRBV29-1
J gene: TRBJ1-1
CDR3 protein: CSVGQGARTEAFF
CDR3 DNA: TGCAGCGTCGGTCAGGGGGCGCGGACTGAAGCTTTCTTT

clone size: -
CDR3 length: 14
D gene: -
V gene: TRBV5-4
J gene: TRBJ2-5
CDR3 protein: CASSLEAKPETQYF
CDR3 DNA: TGTGCCAGCAGCTTGGAAGCCAAACCAGAGACCCAGTACTTC

clone size: -
CDR3 length: 16
D gene: TRBD2
V gene: TRBV9
J gene: TRBJ2-3
CDR3 protein: CASSVDLAGSTDTQYF
CDR3 DNA: TGTGCCAGCAGCGTAGATCTAGCGGGGTCCACAGATACGCAGTATTTT

clone size: -
CDR3 length: 16
D gene: TRBD1
V gene: TRBV19
J gene: TRBJ2-1
CDR3 protein: CASKGAERRSYNEQFF
CDR3 DNA: TGTGCCAGTAAGGGGGCCGAGCGCCGATCCTACAATGAGCAGTTCTTC

clone size: -
CDR3 length: 15
D gene: TRBD2
V gene: TRBV29-1
J gene: TRBJ2-1
CDR3 protein: CSARTSGSSYNEQFF
CDR3 DNA: TGCAGCGCCCGGACTAGCGGGAGCTCCTACAATGAGCAGTTCTTC

clone size: -
CDR3 length: 14
D gene: TRBD1
V gene: TRBV5-1
J gene: TRBJ1-1
CDR3 protein: CASSLTGMNTEAFF
CDR3 DNA: TGCGCCAGCAGCCTGACAGGGATGAACACTGAAGCTTTCTTT

clone size: -
CDR3 length: 15
D gene: -
V gene: TRBV5-1
J gene: TRBJ1-3
CDR3 protein: CASSLGSAPGNTIYF
CDR3 DNA: TGCGCCAGCAGCCTGGGGTCCGCGCCTGGAAACACCATATATTTT

clone size: few
CDR3 length: 20
D gene: TRBD1
V gene: TRBV5-1
J gene: TRBJ1-1
CDR3 protein: CASSSPGQGSLGGMNTEAFF
CDR3 DNA: TGCGCCAGCAGCTCGCCGGGACAGGGGTCTCTAGGAGGCATGAACACTGAAGCTTTCTTT

clone size: large
CDR3 length: 15
D gene: -
V gene: TRBV7-9
J gene: TRBJ1-6
CDR3 protein: CATHGPTAINSPLHF
CDR3 DNA: TGTGCCACCCACGGTCCGACAGCCATTAATTCACCCCTCCACTTT

clone size: -
CDR3 length: 14
D gene: -
V gene: TRBV9
J gene: TRBJ2-5
CDR3 protein: CASSVEPAGETQYF
CDR3 DNA: TGTGCCAGCAGCGTAGAGCCGGCGGGGGAGACCCAGTACTTC

clone size: -
CDR3 length: 14
D gene: -
V gene: TRBV27
J gene: TRBJ2-7
CDR3 protein: CASSSGTGGYEQYF
CDR3 DNA: TGTGCCAGCAGTTCCGGGACTGGCGGCTACGAGCAGTACTTC

clone size: -
CDR3 length: 14
D gene: -
V gene: TRBV6-6
J gene: TRBJ1-2
CDR3 protein: CASSPGQGSSGYTF
CDR3 DNA: TGTGCCAGCAGTCCCGGTCAGGGAAGTTCTGGCTACACCTTC

clone size: -
CDR3 length: 14
D gene: -
V gene: TRBV4-3
J gene: TRBJ1-4
CDR3 protein: CASSQDFPEEKLFF
CDR3 DNA: TGCGCCAGCAGCCAAGATTTCCCAGAAGAAAAACTGTTTTTT

clone size: -
CDR3 length: 14
D gene: TRBD2
V gene: TRBV5-4
J gene: TRBJ2-3
CDR3 protein: CASSVSGGTDTQYF
CDR3 DNA: TGTGCCAGCAGCGTAAGCGGGGGCACAGATACGCAGTATTTT

clone size: few
CDR3 length: 20
D gene: TRBD2
V gene: TRBV5-1
J gene: TRBJ2-7
CDR3 protein: CASSPKERLAGPESAYEQYF
CDR3 DNA: TGCGCCAGCAGCCCAAAGGAGAGACTAGCGGGACCTGAAAGCGCCTACGAGCAGTACTTC

clone size: -
CDR3 length: 15
D gene: -
V gene: TRBV21-1
J gene: TRBJ2-5
CDR3 protein: CASSPRDRGSETQYF
CDR3 DNA: TGTGCCAGCAGCCCCCGGGACAGGGGTTCAGAGACCCAGTACTTC

clone size: -
CDR3 length: 16
D gene: TRBD2
V gene: TRBV18
J gene: TRBJ2-3
CDR3 protein: CASSRGTSGRTDTQYF
CDR3 DNA: TGTGCCAGCTCACGTGGGACTAGCGGCCGCACAGATACGCAGTATTTT

clone size: -
CDR3 length: 14
D gene: -
V gene: TRBV21-1
J gene: TRBJ2-7
CDR3 protein: CASSNAPNYYEQYF
CDR3 DNA: TGTGCCAGCAGCAATGCCCCCAACTACTACGAGCAGTACTTC

clone size: -
CDR3 length: 14
D gene: -
V gene: TRBV18
J gene: TRBJ2-7
CDR3 protein: CASSRGSVGNEQYF
CDR3 DNA: TGTGCCAGCTCCCGCGGCTCGGTGGGTAACGAGCAGTACTTC

clone size: -
CDR3 length: 16
D gene: -
V gene: TRBV4-3
J gene: TRBJ2-7
CDR3 protein: CASSQDATDSSYEQYF
CDR3 DNA: TGCGCCAGCAGCCAAGATGCGACAGATAGCTCCTACGAGCAGTACTTC

clone size: few
CDR3 length: 13
D gene: -
V gene: TRBV13
J gene: TRBJ1-1
CDR3 protein: CASRSQGNTEAFF
CDR3 DNA: TGTGCCAGCAGATCACAGGGAAACACTGAAGCTTTCTTT

clone size: -
CDR3 length: 14
D gene: TRBD2
V gene: TRBV5-1
J gene: TRBJ2-1
CDR3 protein: CASSLAGNYNEQFF
CDR3 DNA: TGCGCCAGCAGCTTAGCGGGAAACTACAATGAGCAGTTCTTC

clone size: -
CDR3 length: 18
D gene: TRBD1
V gene: TRBV5-1
J gene: TRBJ1-2
CDR3 protein: CASSLTGEDLQSNYGYTF
CDR3 DNA: TGCGCCAGCAGCCTGACAGGGGAGGACCTACAATCGAACTATGGCTACACCTTC

clone size: -
CDR3 length: 13
D gene: TRBD1
V gene: TRBV27
J gene: TRBJ1-5
CDR3 protein: CASSLDRVRPQHF
CDR3 DNA: TGTGCCAGCAGTCTGGACAGGGTCCGGCCCCAGCATTTT

clone size: -
CDR3 length: 18
D gene: -
V gene: TRBV4-3
J gene: TRBJ2-3
CDR3 protein: CASSQERGLATSTDTQYF
CDR3 DNA: TGCGCCAGCAGCCAAGAGAGGGGGCTAGCGACTAGCACAGATACGCAGTATTTT

clone size: -
CDR3 length: 17
D gene: -
V gene: TRBV4-2
J gene: TRBJ2-2
CDR3 protein: CASSQEGGLANTGELFF
CDR3 DNA: TGTGCCAGCAGCCAAGAGGGTGGGCTCGCGAACACCGGGGAGCTGTTTTTT

clone size: -
CDR3 length: 15
D gene: TRBD1
V gene: TRBV7-9
J gene: TRBJ2-7
CDR3 protein: CASSRADRGSREQYF
CDR3 DNA: TGTGCCAGCAGCCGGGCCGACAGGGGGAGTCGCGAGCAGTACTTC

clone size: -
CDR3 length: 11
D gene: -
V gene: TRBV30
J gene: TRBJ2-7
CDR3 protein: CAWRGGGEQYF
CDR3 DNA: TGTGCCTGGAGGGGAGGGGGAGAGCAGTACTTC

clone size: few
CDR3 length: 16
D gene: TRBD1
V gene: TRBV4-1
J gene: TRBJ1-2
CDR3 protein: CASSQVPQGAGYGYTF
CDR3 DNA: TGCGCCAGCAGCCAAGTCCCACAGGGGGCGGGCTATGGCTACACCTTC

clone size: few
CDR3 length: 13
D gene: TRBD1
V gene: TRBV5-4
J gene: TRBJ1-1
CDR3 protein: CASGRDRNTEAFF
CDR3 DNA: TGTGCCAGCGGCCGGGACAGGAACACTGAAGCTTTCTTT

clone size: -
CDR3 length: 16
D gene: TRBD2
V gene: TRBV7-9
J gene: TRBJ2-1
CDR3 protein: CASSSQTSGSPNEQFF
CDR3 DNA: TGTGCCAGCAGCTCCCAGACTAGCGGGAGTCCAAATGAGCAGTTCTTC

clone size: -
CDR3 length: 13
D gene: TRBD1
V gene: TRBV29-1
J gene: TRBJ1-1
CDR3 protein: CSVGQGANTEAFF
CDR3 DNA: TGCAGCGTTGGACAGGGGGCGAACACTGAAGCTTTCTTT

clone size: -
CDR3 length: 15
D gene: TRBD1
V gene: TRBV27
J gene: TRBJ2-1
CDR3 protein: CASSSWTGDSNEQFF
CDR3 DNA: TGTGCCAGCAGTTCCTGGACAGGGGATAGCAATGAGCAGTTCTTC

clone size: -
CDR3 length: 14
D gene: -
V gene: TRBV5-1
J gene: TRBJ2-1
CDR3 protein: CASRGAATYNEQFF
CDR3 DNA: TGCGCCAGCAGAGGAGCGGCTACCTACAATGAGCAGTTCTTC

clone size: -
CDR3 length: 12
D gene: -
V gene: TRBV2
J gene: TRBJ1-1
CDR3 protein: CASSETYTEAFF
CDR3 DNA: TGTGCCAGCAGTGAGACATACACTGAAGCTTTCTTT

clone size: -
CDR3 length: 16
D gene: TRBD2
V gene: TRBV7-2
J gene: TRBJ2-1
CDR3 protein: CASSLAGLAGANEQFF
CDR3 DNA: TGTGCCAGCAGCTTAGCGGGACTAGCGGGAGCCAATGAGCAGTTCTTC

clone size: -
CDR3 length: 14
D gene: -
V gene: TRBV18
J gene: TRBJ2-1
CDR3 protein: CASSRQNLKSEQFF
CDR3 DNA: TGTGCCAGCTCACGACAGAACTTGAAGAGTGAGCAGTTCTTC

clone size: -
CDR3 length: 14
D gene: -
V gene: TRBV13
J gene: TRBJ1-2
CDR3 protein: CASSKEAGTHGYTF
CDR3 DNA: TGTGCCAGCAGCAAAGAGGCAGGGACACATGGCTACACCTTC

clone size: -
CDR3 length: 16
D gene: TRBD2
V gene: TRBV30
J gene: TRBJ2-7
CDR3 protein: CAWMSESGRGLHEQYF
CDR3 DNA: TGTGCCTGGATGAGCGAGAGCGGGAGGGGTCTCCACGAGCAGTACTTC

clone size: -
CDR3 length: 15
D gene: -
V gene: TRBV6-1
J gene: TRBJ2-2
CDR3 protein: CASSEGLLPTGELFF
CDR3 DNA: TGTGCCAGCAGTGAAGGGTTACTTCCGACCGGGGAGCTGTTTTTT

clone size: -
CDR3 length: 15
D gene: -
V gene: TRBV7-8
J gene: TRBJ2-7
CDR3 protein: CASSATGPHSYEQYF
CDR3 DNA: TGTGCCAGCAGCGCGACAGGTCCCCACTCCTACGAGCAGTACTTC

clone size: -
CDR3 length: 13
D gene: TRBD1
V gene: TRBV11-2
J gene: TRBJ1-5
CDR3 protein: CASSLDRDQPQHF
CDR3 DNA: TGTGCCAGCAGCCTGGACAGGGACCAGCCCCAGCATTTT

clone size: -
CDR3 length: 13
D gene: TRBD1
V gene: TRBV4-1
J gene: TRBJ1-2
CDR3 protein: CASSLDRVSGYTF
CDR3 DNA: TGCGCCAGCAGCCTGGACAGGGTGAGTGGCTACACCTTC

clone size: few
CDR3 length: 14
D gene: TRBD1
V gene: TRBV6-6
J gene: TRBJ2-1
CDR3 protein: CASWGTGGINEQFF
CDR3 DNA: TGTGCCAGTTGGGGGACAGGGGGCATCAATGAGCAGTTCTTC

clone size: -
CDR3 length: 16
D gene: -
V gene: TRBV19
J gene: TRBJ2-3
CDR3 protein: CASSPQGSWRTDTQYF
CDR3 DNA: TGTGCCAGTAGTCCGCAGGGGTCGTGGCGCACAGATACGCAGTATTTT

clone size: -
CDR3 length: 15
D gene: -
V gene: TRBV5-1
J gene: TRBJ2-3
CDR3 protein: CASSPPTGNTDTQYF
CDR3 DNA: TGCGCCAGCAGCCCACCGACAGGAAACACAGATACGCAGTATTTT